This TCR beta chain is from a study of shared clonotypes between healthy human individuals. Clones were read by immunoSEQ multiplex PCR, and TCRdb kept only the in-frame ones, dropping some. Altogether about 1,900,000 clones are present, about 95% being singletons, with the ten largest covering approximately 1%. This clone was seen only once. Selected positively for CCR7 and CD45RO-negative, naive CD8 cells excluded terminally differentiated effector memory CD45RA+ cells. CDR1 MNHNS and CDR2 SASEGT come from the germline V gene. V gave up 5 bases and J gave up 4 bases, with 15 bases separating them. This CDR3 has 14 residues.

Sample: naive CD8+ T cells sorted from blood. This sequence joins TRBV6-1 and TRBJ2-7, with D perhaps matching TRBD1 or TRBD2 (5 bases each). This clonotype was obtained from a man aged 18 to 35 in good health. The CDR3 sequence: CASSQVGTEYEQYF. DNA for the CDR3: TGTGCCAGCAGTCAAGTCGGGACCGAGTACGAGCAGTACTTC.